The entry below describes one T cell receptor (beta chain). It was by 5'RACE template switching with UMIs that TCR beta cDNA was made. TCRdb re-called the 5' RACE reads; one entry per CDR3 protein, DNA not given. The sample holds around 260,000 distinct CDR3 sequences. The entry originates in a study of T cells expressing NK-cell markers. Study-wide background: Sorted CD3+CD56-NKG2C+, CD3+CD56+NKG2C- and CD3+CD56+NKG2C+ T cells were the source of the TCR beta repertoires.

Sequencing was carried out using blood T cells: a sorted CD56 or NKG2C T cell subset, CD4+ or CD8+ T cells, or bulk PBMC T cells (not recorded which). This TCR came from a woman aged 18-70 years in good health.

CDR3 region: CASRGRGIADSYEQYF. The V gene is TRBV12-3 or TRBV12-4, the J gene TRBJ2-7; with no DNA, the TCRdb D assignment of TRBD2 cannot be verified. This CDR3 has 16 amino acids.